The rows below give T cell receptor beta chains drawn from one sample of a study of CD8 T cells in ankylosing spondylitis. One entry per CDR3 protein, called by TCRdb with MiXCR from the 5' RACE reads. The sample yields a few hundred thousand distinct CDR3 sequences, less than 25% seen once. The material sequenced was blood, either unsorted or a sorted T cell fraction (not recorded which). The receptor set was obtained from a female donor with ankylosing spondylitis or in good health (not recorded which). Both conserved end residues are part of each CDR3. The order of the fields is J gene, CDR3 length, V gene, CDR3 protein.

>TRBJ2-7|14|TRBV6-1
CASSEHPALPEQYF
>TRBJ2-7|14|TRBV12-3/TRBV12-4
CASSLGAGNYEQYF
>TRBJ1-5|13|TRBV20-1
CSAGQGGNQPQHF
>TRBJ2-1|16|TRBV10-3
CAISARTSWDYNEQFF
>TRBJ2-7|15|TRBV6-1
CASSPDRGGFYEQYF
>TRBJ2-5|13|TRBV2
CASSEDSQETQYF
>TRBJ2-5|16|TRBV28
CASSLSPLATQETQYF
>TRBJ1-3|16|TRBV7-2
CASSFGRFTSGNTIYF
>TRBJ2-1|14|TRBV11-2
CASSTHTRADEQFF
>TRBJ2-1|14|TRBV28
CASSFGGPPNEQFF
>TRBJ2-7|15|TRBV12-3/TRBV12-4
CASSLGFVREYEQYF